The entry that follows covers one T cell receptor beta chain sequence. As yet, its antigen is unknown. This record comes from a study of T-cell memory formation after mild COVID-19. Study context: Largely donor-specific TCR clusters were found.

With V trimmed by 2 bases and J by 0 bases, 9 bases remained unmatched. CDR1 is MGHRA and CDR2 is YSYEKL in the germline V gene. The CDR3 is made up of 19 amino acids. TCRalpha and TCRbeta libraries used 5'RACE with constant-segment primers and UMIs. TCRdb processed the 5' RACE reads anew with MiXCR; each CDR3 protein has one entry. The sample comprises about 440,000 distinct CDR3 sequences, over 15% of which are singletons, and more than 8% rests with the top ten. Study results and caveats: Day 15 to 85 contracting clones showed balanced CD4/CD8; day 15 to 37 expanders favored CD4+. Those CD4+ clones that contracted were mainly in CM and EM (CD8+ ones in EMRA).

Sequencing was done on a sample of PBMCs or a T cell subset sorted from them (not recorded which). The TCR was taken from an adult woman who had mild COVID-19 (a few samples of this study predate the infection). Cell type and time point are not known. The rearrangement joins TRBV4-1 to TRBJ2-6, with 8 positions matching TRBD1. The CDR3 coding sequence is TGCGCCAGCAGCCAACAGACAGGGGCCCTCCTCTCTGGGGCCAACGTCCTGACTTTC. It is translated as CASSQQTGALLSGANVLTF.